This T cell receptor (beta chain) is drawn from a study of blood T cell repertoires in COVID-19. About the study: All recovered Cohort 3 donors got two negative PCRs, got clearance, or saw symptom resolution.

Germline CDR1 and CDR2: LNHDA and SQIVND (reference sequence). The CDR3 runs to 12 residues. V gave up 10 bases and J gave up 7 bases; unmatched junction bases: 7. Original methodology: Amplification of reference gene primers provided the estimated nucleated cell counts. Measured with immunoSEQ multiplex PCR; TCRdb has only the in-frame clones, and not every one. Clonal size and the V and J genes are those of that table, whereas D and trimming came from the DNA. This sample has over 110,000 clones, with approximately 80% found just once. This rearrangement joins TRBV19 to TRBJ1-5, with 7 bases aligning to TRBD1. Sequenced input: PBMCs or T cells enriched from blood (not recorded which). The TCR sequence derives from a man in his fifties in a cohort exposed to, infected with or recovered from COVID-19 (not recorded which). CDR3: CATRDRAQPQHF. CDR3 DNA: TGTGCCACTAGAGACAGGGCCCAGCCCCAGCATTTT.